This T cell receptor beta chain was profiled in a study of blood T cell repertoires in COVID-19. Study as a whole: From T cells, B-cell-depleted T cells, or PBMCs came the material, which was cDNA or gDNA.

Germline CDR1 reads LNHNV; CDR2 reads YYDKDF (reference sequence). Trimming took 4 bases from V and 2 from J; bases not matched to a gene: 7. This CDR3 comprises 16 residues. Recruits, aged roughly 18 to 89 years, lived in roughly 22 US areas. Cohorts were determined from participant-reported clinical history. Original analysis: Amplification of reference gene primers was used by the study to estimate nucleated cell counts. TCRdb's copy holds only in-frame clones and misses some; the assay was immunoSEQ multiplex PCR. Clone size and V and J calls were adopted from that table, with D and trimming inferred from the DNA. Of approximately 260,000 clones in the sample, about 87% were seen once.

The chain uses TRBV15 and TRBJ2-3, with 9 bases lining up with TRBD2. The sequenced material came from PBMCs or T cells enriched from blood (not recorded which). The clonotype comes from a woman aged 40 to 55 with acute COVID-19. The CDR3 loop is CATSTGLARITDTQYF. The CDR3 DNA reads TGTGCCACCAGCACGGGACTAGCCAGGATCACAGATACGCAGTATTTT.